This T cell receptor beta chain was captured by sequencing in a study of neurological immune-mediated disorders. About the research overall: The study included about 34 multiple sclerosis patients, 31 relapsing-remitting and 3 secondary progressive. Study results and caveats: HTLV-1-associated myelopathy led in TCR clonal expansion, while multiple sclerosis ranked lowest, below healthy controls.

cDNA synthesis was performed by 5'RACE with 10-nucleotide random UMIs. Sequencing of 15-18 subjects in each run yielded over 160 million TCR-beta sequences. Each CDR3 protein gets one entry after TCRdb re-called the 5' RACE reads with MiXCR. The data show 65,000 to 85,000 distinct CDR3 sequences, roughly 3.1% seen once. This clonotype was detected ten times or more. Antigen: not known. The TCR comes from a woman aged 45-65 years with multiple sclerosis. Sequenced sample: PBMCs.

CDR3 loop: CASSRIYSPNEQFF. The DNA for the CDR3 is TGTGCCAGCAGCCGGATTTATTCCCCCAATGAGCAGTTCTTC. J is TRBJ2-1 and V is TRBV5-6; D gene unclear. Germline V gives CDR1 SGHDT, CDR2 YYEEEE. Trimming took 4 bases from V and 6 from J, leaving 14 bases between them. The CDR3 loop spans 14 amino acids.